This T cell receptor beta chain is drawn from a study of blood T cell repertoires in COVID-19. Study in general: From T cells, B-cell-depleted T cells, or PBMCs came the material, which was cDNA or gDNA.

This CDR3 is 15 amino acids long. Trimming took off 4 bases at V and 0 bases at J, with 10 bases between the two ends. In germline, CDR1 is LNHDA, CDR2 SQIVND (reference sequence). Per the authors' pipeline: Estimation of nucleated cell counts was performed using reference gene primer amplification. Here immunoSEQ multiplex PCR was the method, and the copy in TCRdb shows in-frame clones only, minus some. V, J and clone size derive from that table, while D and trimming were established from the DNA sequence. The sample records 68,000 or so clones, approximately 80% being singletons. The specimen was peripheral blood. This TCR was sampled from a human donor in a cohort sampled during active COVID-19. The V gene is TRBV19, the J gene TRBJ1-5; D is ambiguous. The CDR3 protein is CASSTQINSNQPQHF. CDR3 DNA: TGTGCCAGTAGTACCCAGATAAATAGCAATCAGCCCCAGCATTTT. Full variable domain (outside the CDR3, taken from reference TRBV19 and TRBJ1-5): DGGITQSPKYLFRKEGQNVTLSCEQNLNHDAMYWYRQDPGQGLRLIYYSQIVNDFQKGDIAEGYSVSREKKESFPLTVTSAQKNPTAFYLCASSTQINSNQPQHFGDGTRLSIL.